This T cell receptor (beta chain) emerged from a study of control samples from healthy donors and cancer patients. CDR3 size: 16 residues. Germline CDR1 is SNHLY and CDR2 is FYNNEI. Trimming pared 6 bases from V and 3 bases from J, leaving 15 bases between. The data were produced by immunoSEQ multiplex PCR, yet TCRdb's version contains in-frame clones alone and is incomplete. The top ten clones hold 18% of a sample with about 100,000 clones, more than 85% of them seen once. This clonotype was sampled from a woman aged 50 to 60 in good health. The sequencing input was blood. The J gene is TRBJ2-6, the V gene TRBV2; D gene ambiguous. Written as DNA, the CDR3 is TGTGCCAGCAGCTTAATCCGGGCAGGTGGGGCCAACGTCCTGACTTTC. As protein: CASSLIRAGGANVLTF.